These 13 T cell receptor beta chains share one sample of origin, sequenced in a study of human T cells and chemical hapten exposure. TCRdb reprocessed the RACE reads via MiXCR and lists one record per CDR3 protein. The sample has 96,000 or so distinct CDR3 sequences, approximately 8.6% seen once. The sample's time point: patch test 2, 6 weeks after DPC sensitization. The sample's treatment: therapeutic diphenylcyclopropenone sensitization with weekly scalp DPC. This sample comprised whole blood, obtained in connection with sensitization to the hapten diphenylcyclopropenone (DPC). Source of these receptors: a woman in her 40s with alopecia areata. Some clones in this sample may be carry-over from other donors' samples.

The table lists this clonotype with many counts. The V call is TRBV6-4, the J call TRBJ2-3; 8 nucleotides agree with TRBD1. Trimming took 8 bases from V and 2 from J; bases not matched to a gene: 3. Germline V CDR1 and CDR2: MRHNA, SNTAGT. There are 13 residues in the CDR3. The CDR3 region has the DNA TGTGCCAGCGCGGACAGGGACACAGATACGCAGTATTTT. This codes for CASADRDTDTQYF.

The chain joins TRBV5-1 to TRBJ2-7; the D gene could be TRBD1 or TRBD2 (6 bases each). The CDR3 contains 14 residues. The V end was cut by 2 bases, the J end by 4 bases, with 13 bases between. Germline CDR1 is SGHRS and CDR2 is YFSETQ. CDR3 in DNA: TGCGCCAGCAGCTTCGACACGGGGGCATACGAGCAGTACTTC. Its translation: CASSFDTGAYEQYF. The full variable domain, rest sourced from reference TRBV5-1 and TRBJ2-7, is KAGVTQTPRYLIKTRGQQVTLSCSPISGHRSVSWYQQTPGQGLQFLFEYFSETQRNKGNFPGRFSGRQFSNSRSEMNVSTLELGDSALYLCASSFDTGAYEQYFGPGTRLTVT.

A few counts support this clonotype. The genes are TRBV28 and TRBJ1-2; no clear D gene. From germline, CDR1 is MDHEN and CDR2 SYDVKM. The CDR3 has 10 residues. V gave up 10 bases and J gave up 6 bases, with 9 bases separating them. CDR3 in amino acids: CATLGDGYTF. CDR3 coding DNA: TGTGCCACTTTGGGCGATGGCTACACCTTC.

The chain employs TRBV4-1 and TRBJ1-1; 9 bases are shared with TRBD1. This CDR3 contains 18 residues. CDR1 and CDR2 (germline): MGHRA, YSYEKL. The V and J ends lost 1 base and 1 base, in that order; junction bases with no gene match: 10. The DNA of the CDR3 is TGCGCCAGCAGCCAAGCTGTACAGGGGGCATACCCGAACACTGAAGCTTTCTTT. It encodes CASSQAVQGAYPNTEAFF.

This clonotype is termed medium-sized. This rearrangement joins TRBV11-2 to TRBJ2-7, with D possibly matching TRBD2 (6 bases). Trimming shortened V by 4 bases and J by 1 base, and 11 bases separated the two germline ends. Germline-derived CDR1 and CDR2 are SGHAT and FQNNGV. The CDR3 sequence is 14 residues long. In DNA form, the CDR3 reads TGTGCCAGCAGCTCGGGGACTCCGTCCTACGAGCAGTACTTC. Translated, it gives CASSSGTPSYEQYF.

Ten or more counts support this clonotype. V is TRBV12-3 or TRBV12-4 and J is TRBJ1-1; D is uncertain. The CDR3 runs 15 residues. Trimming took off 5 bases at V and 0 bases at J, with 13 bases between the two ends. CDR3 residues: CASSPLQPMNTEAFF. The CDR3 DNA is TGTGCCAGCAGTCCGCTACAGCCTATGAACACTGAAGCTTTCTTT.

This clonotype showed up many times. This chain links TRBV5-1 with TRBJ2-1; D may be TRBD2 (5 bases). V lost 0 bases, J lost 7 bases, and 11 bases lay in between. The CDR3 is made up of 14 amino acids. From germline, CDR1 is SGHRS and CDR2 YFSETQ. CDR3 coding DNA: TGCGCCAGCAGCTTGGGCCCTAGCTCGAATGAGCAGTTCTTC. As protein: CASSLGPSSNEQFF.

This chain joins TRBV29-1 and TRBJ2-1, with a tentative D call TRBD1 (6 bases). Germline V gene sequence: CDR1 SQVTM, CDR2 ANQGSEA. Trimming cost V 3 bases and J 6 bases, with 12 bases left between them. This CDR3 contains 13 residues. CDR3 DNA: TGCAGCGTTGACAGGACAGAACGCAATGAGCAGTTCTTC. This encodes CSVDRTERNEQFF.

This clonotype was counted a few times. V usage is TRBV28 and J usage is TRBJ1-1, with TRBD1 matching over 7 bases. The ends lost 7 bases at V and 8 bases at J; junction bases unmatched: 7. The CDR3 loop spans 12 amino acids. Germline-derived CDR1 and CDR2 are MDHEN and SYDVKM. This CDR3 is CASTPDRDEAFF. The DNA for the CDR3 is TGTGCCAGCACCCCAGACAGGGACGAAGCTTTCTTT.

This clonotype was detected a few times. The chain is built from TRBV12-3 or TRBV12-4 and TRBJ1-6; D not resolved. This CDR3 comprises 13 residues. Trimming cost V 5 bases and J 7 bases, with 9 bases left between them. Here the CDR3 reads CASSARTNSPLHF. The CDR3 nucleotides read TGTGCCAGCAGTGCCCGGACGAATTCACCCCTCCACTTT.

This clonotype has a handful of counts. The chain joins TRBV20-1 to TRBJ2-1; unclear D gene. Germline V gene data show CDR1 as DFQATT and CDR2 as SNEGSKA (reference sequence). The CDR3 length is 14 residues. Trimming took 1 base from V and 9 from J, leaving 16 bases between them. In DNA, the CDR3 is TGCAGTGCTAGAGGGGTTTCGGTGCGCGGTGAGCAGTTCTTC. The encoded protein is CSARGVSVRGEQFF.

This clonotype appeared many times. The chain employs TRBV5-6 and TRBJ2-7; D tentatively fits TRBD1 or TRBD2 (5 bases each). Trimming shortened V by 2 bases and J by 0 bases, and 12 bases separated the two germline ends. The CDR3 has 15 residues. Germline CDR1 and CDR2: SGHDT and YYEEEE. This chain's CDR3 is CASSFAGTFSYEQYF. CDR3 DNA: TGTGCCAGCAGCTTCGCCGGGACGTTCTCCTACGAGCAGTACTTC. Full variable domain (outside the CDR3, taken from reference TRBV5-6 and TRBJ2-7): DAGVTQSPTHLIKTRGQQVTLRCSPKSGHDTVSWYQQALGQGPQFIFQYYEEEERQRGNFPDRFSGHQFPNYSSELNVNALLLGDSALYLCASSFAGTFSYEQYFGPGTRLTVT.

The chain couples TRBV20-1 to TRBJ1-1, with D possibly TRBD1 on 6 matching bases. Trimming left V 3 bases short and J 4 bases short, with 12 bases between. The CDR3 totals 13 residues. Germline V gives CDR1 DFQATT, CDR2 SNEGSKA (reference sequence). CDR3 residues: CSARRGRGTEAFF. The CDR3 DNA reads as TGCAGTGCTAGGCGGGGCAGGGGCACTGAAGCTTTCTTT.